This entry describes one T cell receptor beta chain. The antigen remains unidentified. CDR1 and CDR2 from the germline V gene are SGHTA and FQGTGA. CDR3 length equals 17 residues. Investigators extracted total RNA from whole blood and did not sort T cells. Per-sample cDNA came from eight separate reactions. TCRdb reprocessed the 5' RACE reads and keeps a single row for each CDR3 protein, giving no DNA. The data show more than 300,000 distinct CDR3 sequences, and the top ten clones hold just over 2.5%. The entry originates in a study of monozygotic twins with inflammatory bowel disease. Overall study results and limits: Differences in immunosuppressive treatment may have been a source of added variability in patient repertoires. IBD patients exhibited fewer clonotypes shared with other individuals than healthy twins, particularly with disease activity.

The chain uses TRBV7-3 and TRBJ1-2; TCRdb's D call, TRBD1, is unchecked because there is no DNA. The clonotype comes from a human donor with ulcerative colitis or Crohn's disease, or a healthy co-twin of an affected twin (not recorded which). The sequenced sample consisted of blood. CDR3 residues: CASSHSLSDRVSGGYTF.